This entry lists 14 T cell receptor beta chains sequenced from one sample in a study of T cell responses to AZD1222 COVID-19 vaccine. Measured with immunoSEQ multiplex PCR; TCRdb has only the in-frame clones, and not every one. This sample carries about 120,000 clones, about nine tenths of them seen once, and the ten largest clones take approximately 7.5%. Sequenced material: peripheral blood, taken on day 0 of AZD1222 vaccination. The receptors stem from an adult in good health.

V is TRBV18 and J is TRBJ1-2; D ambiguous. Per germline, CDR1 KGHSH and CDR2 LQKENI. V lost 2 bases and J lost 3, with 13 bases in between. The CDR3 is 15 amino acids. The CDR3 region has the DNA TGTGCCAGCTCACCATCGAGCTCAATGCACTATGGCTACACCTTC. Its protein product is CASSPSSSMHYGYTF.

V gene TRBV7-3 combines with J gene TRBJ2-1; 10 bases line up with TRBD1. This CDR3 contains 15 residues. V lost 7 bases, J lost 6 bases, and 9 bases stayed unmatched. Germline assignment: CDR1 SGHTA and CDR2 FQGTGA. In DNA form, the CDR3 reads TGTGCCAGCATCCGGATGGGACAGGGGTGCAATGAGCAGTTCTTC. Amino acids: CASIRMGQGCNEQFF.

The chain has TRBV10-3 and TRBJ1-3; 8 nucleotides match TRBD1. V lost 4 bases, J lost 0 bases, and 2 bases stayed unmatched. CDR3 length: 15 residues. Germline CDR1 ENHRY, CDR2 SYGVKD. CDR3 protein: CAISATGGSGNTIYF. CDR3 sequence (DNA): TGTGCCATCAGTGCAACAGGGGGCTCTGGAAACACCATATATTTT.

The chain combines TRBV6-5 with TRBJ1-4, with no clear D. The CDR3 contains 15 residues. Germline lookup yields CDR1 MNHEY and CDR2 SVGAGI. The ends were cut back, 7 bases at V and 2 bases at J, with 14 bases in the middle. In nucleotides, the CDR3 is TGTGCCAGCACCAAGGACTTCGGGACTAATGAAAAACTGTTTTTT. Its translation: CASTKDFGTNEKLFF.

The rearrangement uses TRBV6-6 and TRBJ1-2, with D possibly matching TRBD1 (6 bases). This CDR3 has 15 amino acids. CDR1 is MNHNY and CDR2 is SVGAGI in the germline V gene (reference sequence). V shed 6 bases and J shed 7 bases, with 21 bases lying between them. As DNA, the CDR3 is TGTGCCAGCAGAATCCAACAGGGCGACGCGACTGGCTACACCTTC. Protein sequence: CASRIQQGDATGYTF.

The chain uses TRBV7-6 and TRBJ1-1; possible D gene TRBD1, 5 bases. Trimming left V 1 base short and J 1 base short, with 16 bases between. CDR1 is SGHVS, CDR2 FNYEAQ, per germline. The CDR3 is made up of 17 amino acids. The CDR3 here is CASSLGGLGARNTEAFF. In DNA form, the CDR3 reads TGTGCCAGCAGCTTAGGAGGTCTTGGGGCCAGGAACACTGAAGCTTTCTTT. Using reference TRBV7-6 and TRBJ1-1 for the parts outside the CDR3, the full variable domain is GAGVSQSPRYKVTKRGQDVALRCDPISGHVSLYWYRQALGQGPEFLTYFNYEAQQDKSGLPNDRFSAERPEGSISTLTIQRTEQRDSAMYRCASSLGGLGARNTEAFFGQGTRLTVV.

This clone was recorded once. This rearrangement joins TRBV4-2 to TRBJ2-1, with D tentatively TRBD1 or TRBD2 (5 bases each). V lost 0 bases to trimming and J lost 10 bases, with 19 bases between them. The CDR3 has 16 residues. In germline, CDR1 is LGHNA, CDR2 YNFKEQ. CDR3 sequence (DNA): TGTGCCAGCAGCCAAGACATAGCGTCCTCAGGGCGGGAGCAGTTCTTC. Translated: CASSQDIASSGREQFF.

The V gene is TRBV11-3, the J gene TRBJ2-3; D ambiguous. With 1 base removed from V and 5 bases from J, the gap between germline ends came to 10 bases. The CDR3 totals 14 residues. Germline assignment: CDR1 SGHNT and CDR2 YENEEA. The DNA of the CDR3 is TGTGCCAGCAGCTTAGGGTTTGCAGGAGATACGCAGTATTTT. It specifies CASSLGFAGDTQYF.

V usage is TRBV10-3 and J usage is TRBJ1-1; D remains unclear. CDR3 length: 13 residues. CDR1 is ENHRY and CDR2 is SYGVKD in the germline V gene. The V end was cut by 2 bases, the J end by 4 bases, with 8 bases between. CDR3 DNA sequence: TGTGCCATCAGTGAGAAGGAGAGCACTGAAGCTTTCTTT. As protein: CAISEKESTEAFF.

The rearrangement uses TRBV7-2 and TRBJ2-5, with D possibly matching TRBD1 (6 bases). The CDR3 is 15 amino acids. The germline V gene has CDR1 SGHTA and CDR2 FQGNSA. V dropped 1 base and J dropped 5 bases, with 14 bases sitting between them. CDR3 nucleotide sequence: TGTGCCAGCAGCTTAGAAGCAGGGGCCGGTGAGACCCAGTACTTC. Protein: CASSLEAGAGETQYF.

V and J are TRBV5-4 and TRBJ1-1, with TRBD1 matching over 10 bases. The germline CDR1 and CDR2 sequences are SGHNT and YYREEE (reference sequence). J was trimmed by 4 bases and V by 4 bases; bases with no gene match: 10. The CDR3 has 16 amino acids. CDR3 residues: CASSPGQGVVGTEAFF. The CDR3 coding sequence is TGTGCCAGCAGCCCCGGACAGGGGGTAGTTGGCACTGAAGCTTTCTTT.

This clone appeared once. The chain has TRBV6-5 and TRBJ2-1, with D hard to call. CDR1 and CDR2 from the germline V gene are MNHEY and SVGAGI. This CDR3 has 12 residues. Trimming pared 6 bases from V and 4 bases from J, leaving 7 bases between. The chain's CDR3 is CASRLGYNEQFF. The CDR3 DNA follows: TGTGCCAGCAGGTTGGGTTACAATGAGCAGTTCTTC.

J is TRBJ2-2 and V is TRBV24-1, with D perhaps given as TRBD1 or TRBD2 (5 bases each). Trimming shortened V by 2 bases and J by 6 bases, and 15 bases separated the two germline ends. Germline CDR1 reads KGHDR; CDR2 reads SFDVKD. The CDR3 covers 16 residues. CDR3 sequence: CATSDSWGYGAGELFF. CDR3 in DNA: TGTGCCACCAGTGATTCTTGGGGGTATGGGGCCGGGGAGCTGTTTTTT.

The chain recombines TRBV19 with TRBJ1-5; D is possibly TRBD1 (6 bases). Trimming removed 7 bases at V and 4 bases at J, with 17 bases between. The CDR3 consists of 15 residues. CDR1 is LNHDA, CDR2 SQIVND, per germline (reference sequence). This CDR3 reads CASTIPGARNQPQHF. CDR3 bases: TGTGCCAGTACCATCCCGGGGGCCCGAAATCAGCCCCAGCATTTT.